The next 30 T cell receptor beta chains were all read from a single sample in a study of T cells in localized non-small cell lung cancer. Measured with immunoSEQ multiplex PCR; TCRdb has only the in-frame clones, and not every one. The sample has fewer than 2,000 clones; 20% to 25% are singletons. The sample here was normal lung tissue next to the tumor, taken before any cancer treatment. The receptor set was obtained from a man aged 40 to 70 with stage II lung adenocarcinoma.

The chain joins TRBV19 to TRBJ2-5, with TRBD2 as a possible D gene (5 bases). Germline V gives CDR1 LNHDA, CDR2 SQIVND (reference sequence). This CDR3 comprises 13 residues. V lost 5 bases, J lost 1 base, and 8 bases lay in between. CDR3 sequence: CASSVGVQETQYF. CDR3 in DNA: TGTGCCAGTAGTGTGGGAGTCCAAGAGACCCAGTACTTC.

By share, this clone ranks as medium-sized. The gene calls are TRBV11-3 and TRBJ1-2, with no clear D. The V gene's germline CDR1 is SGHNT and CDR2 YENEEA. V shed 4 bases and J shed 4 bases, with 13 bases lying between them. This CDR3 is 14 amino acids long. CDR3 nucleotide sequence: TGTGCCAGCAGCTCGGAGGGAGGTGTCTATGGCTACACCTTC. The encoded protein is CASSSEGGVYGYTF.

This clone was picked up a small number of times. As DNA, the CDR3 is TGCAGCGTATTACTTGTGACAGTAAACCAGTTCTTC. Protein sequence: CSVLLVTVNQFF. This rearrangement joins TRBV29-1 to TRBJ2-1, with D maybe TRBD1 (5 bases). Per germline, CDR1 SQVTM and CDR2 ANQGSEA. V shed 6 bases and J shed 13 bases, with 19 bases lying between them. The CDR3 extends over 12 amino acids.

The chain uses TRBV19 and TRBJ1-1, with 10 bases aligning to TRBD1. Germline assignment: CDR1 LNHDA and CDR2 SQIVND (reference sequence). V shed 5 bases and J 1 base; nucleotides not matched to a gene: 4. This CDR3 region has 15 residues. The CDR3 DNA reads as TGTGCCAGTAGTTACCGGGACAGGGGGAACACTGAAGCTTTCTTT. Its translation: CASSYRDRGNTEAFF.

This clone was counted only a few times. This chain links TRBV30 with TRBJ1-3; D possibly corresponds to TRBD1 (6 bases). The V gene's germline CDR1 is GTSNPN and CDR2 SVGIG (reference sequence). With 0 bases removed from V and 0 bases from J, the gap between germline ends came to 9 bases. This CDR3 spans 15 amino acids. CDR3 protein: CAWSVRGTSGNTIYF. CDR3 bases: TGTGCCTGGAGTGTAAGGGGGACCTCTGGAAACACCATATATTTT. The whole variable domain, remainder taken from reference TRBV30 and TRBJ1-3, is SQTIHQWPATLVQPVGSPLSLECTVEGTSNPNLYWYRQAAGRGLQLLFYSVGIGQISSEVPQNLSASRPQDRQFILSSKKLLLSDSGFYLCAWSVRGTSGNTIYFGEGSWLTVV.

In its sample, this clone was seen a few times. The chain is built from TRBV19 and TRBJ1-1; 7 bases align to TRBD1. Unmatched junction bases numbered 11, after V lost 7 bases and J lost 0 bases. The CDR3 runs 16 residues. Germline lookup yields CDR1 LNHDA and CDR2 SQIVND (reference sequence). The CDR3 reads CASNVWTGTMNTEAFF. The CDR3 DNA is TGTGCCAGTAATGTATGGACAGGTACCATGAACACTGAAGCTTTCTTT. The full variable domain, completed using reference TRBV19 and TRBJ1-1, is DGGITQSPKYLFRKEGQNVTLSCEQNLNHDAMYWYRQDPGQGLRLIYYSQIVNDFQKGDIAEGYSVSREKKESFPLTVTSAQKNPTAFYLCASNVWTGTMNTEAFFGQGTRLTVV.

This clone was seen only once. The rearrangement joins TRBV15 to TRBJ1-4; D not certain. Germline CDR1 reads LNHNV; CDR2 reads YYDKDF (reference sequence). Trimming cost V 3 bases and J 9 bases, with 14 bases left between them. This CDR3 contains 14 residues. The CDR3 reads CATSRDPAEQKLFF. CDR3 sequence (DNA): TGTGCCACCAGCAGGGACCCGGCTGAGCAAAAACTGTTTTTT.

This clone is labeled as large. The chain couples TRBV11-3 to TRBJ2-3, with 10 bases aligning to TRBD2. The V gene end was trimmed by 8 bases and the J gene end by 4 bases; junction bases not matched to a gene: 9. The CDR3 spans 15 residues. The germline V gene has CDR1 SGHNT and CDR2 YENEEA. The CDR3: CASLKRGGMADTQYF. CDR3 sequence (DNA): TGTGCCAGCCTCAAGCGGGGGGGCATGGCAGATACGCAGTATTTT. Filled out from reference TRBV11-3 and TRBJ2-3, the complete variable domain reads EAGVVQSPRYKIIEKKQPVAFWCNPISGHNTLYWYLQNLGQGPELLIRYENEEAVDDSQLPKDRFSAERLKGVDSTLKIQPAELGDSAVYLCASLKRGGMADTQYFGPGTRLTVL.

This clone appeared once. The genes are TRBV19 and TRBJ1-2; no clear D. The CDR3 is 14 amino acids. Trimming cost V 5 bases and J 3 bases, with 13 bases left between them. CDR1 LNHDA and CDR2 SQIVND come from the germline V gene (reference sequence). CDR3 nucleotides: TGTGCCAGTAGTCCGGATAGGGTGGACTATGGCTACACCTTC. This codes for CASSPDRVDYGYTF.

This clone was recorded a few times. The chain recombines TRBV9 with TRBJ2-3, with 12 nucleotides matching TRBD1. CDR3 length: 14 amino acids. Germline-derived CDR1 and CDR2 are SGDLS and YYNGEE. V lost 6 bases, J lost 5 bases, and 4 bases stayed unmatched. The CDR3 here is CASTRDRGRDTQYF. The CDR3 nucleotides are TGTGCCAGCACCAGGGACAGGGGGCGAGATACGCAGTATTTT.

This clone was detected only a few times. The chain links TRBV11-3 to TRBJ1-6, with TRBD1 as a possible D gene (5 bases). V was pared by 3 bases and J by 7 bases, with 13 bases between. The CDR3 contains 15 residues. Germline V gene sequence: CDR1 SGHNT, CDR2 YENEEA. The CDR3 loop reads CASSFMKTGNSPLHF. The CDR3 nucleotides are TGTGCCAGCAGCTTTATGAAAACAGGCAATTCACCCCTCCACTTT.

The chain is built from TRBV6-8 and TRBJ2-3; TRBD2 aligns across 8 bases. The ends lost 5 bases at V and 5 bases at J; junction bases unmatched: 12. Germline CDR1 MNHGY, CDR2 SAAAGT. The CDR3 totals 16 residues. CDR3 residues: CASSERGLGELDTQYF. In nucleotides, the CDR3 is TGTGCCAGCAGTGAGCGGGGACTAGGGGAACTAGATACGCAGTATTTT.

The chain combines TRBV6-8 with TRBJ2-4; possibly TRBD1 or TRBD2 for D (7 bases each). The CDR3 sequence is 17 residues long. Germline values: CDR1 MNHGY, CDR2 SAAAGT. Trimming shortened V by 5 bases and J by 1 base, and 18 bases separated the two germline ends. CDR3 loop: CASSPGGSGQAKNIQYF. In nucleotides, the CDR3 is TGTGCCAGCAGTCCCGGGGGGTCGGGACAGGCCAAAAACATTCAGTACTTC.

The rearrangement joins TRBV11-3 to TRBJ1-6; 8 bases are shared with TRBD1. CDR1 is SGHNT, CDR2 YENEEA, per germline. The CDR3 consists of 16 residues. With V trimmed by 4 bases and J by 7 bases, 9 bases remained unmatched. In DNA, the CDR3 is TGTGCCAGCAGCTGGCAGGGGGCAGGGTGGAATTCACCCCTCCACTTT. It codes for CASSWQGAGWNSPLHF.

The chain links TRBV12-5 to TRBJ2-2, with D unresolved. CDR3 size: 18 residues. Trimming pared 0 bases from V and 6 bases from J, leaving 20 bases between. Germline assignment: CDR1 LGHNT and CDR2 FRNRAP. CDR3 in DNA: TGTGCTAGTGGTTTGGTACGCGACGGGCAACCCAATGCCGGGGAGCTGTTTTTT. This encodes CASGLVRDGQPNAGELFF.

The CDR3 DNA follows: TGTGCCAGTAGCCCCGGGACAGGTGTCTCTGGAAACACCATATATTTT. Protein product: CASSPGTGVSGNTIYF. The V and J genes are TRBV19 and TRBJ1-3; TRBD1 agrees at 8 bases. V lost 6 bases to trimming and J lost 0 bases; unmatched junction nucleotides: 7. CDR1 LNHDA and CDR2 SQIVND come from the germline V gene (reference sequence). CDR3 size: 16 residues.

Only a few counts were recorded for this clone. Other DNA sequences in the sample encode the same CDR3. This chain connects TRBV11-3 to TRBJ2-3; TRBD2 might be the D (6 bases). The CDR3 covers 14 residues. Trimming removed 4 bases from V and 0 bases from J, with 8 bases in between. Germline CDR1 and CDR2: SGHNT and YENEEA. The CDR3 is CASSSGVSTDTQYF. The CDR3 DNA sequence: TGTGCCAGCAGCTCGGGGGTCAGCACAGATACGCAGTATTTT.

The rearrangement links TRBV11-3 to TRBJ2-1; 7 bases are a match to TRBD1. The CDR3 length is 16 residues. In germline, CDR1 is SGHNT, CDR2 YENEEA. Losses at the gene ends were 8 bases for V and 0 bases for J; bases not matched to a gene: 10. The CDR3: CASLSTGTASYNEQFF. CDR3 bases: TGTGCCAGCCTCTCTACCGGGACAGCCTCCTACAATGAGCAGTTCTTC.

This clone was counted once. The V and J genes are TRBV19 and TRBJ1-5; D remains ambiguous. The CDR3 is 13 amino acids. Germline-derived CDR1 and CDR2 are LNHDA and SQIVND (reference sequence). V was clipped by 5 bases and J by 4 bases, with 9 bases between them. CDR3 protein: CASSPIGNQPQHF. The CDR3 region has the DNA TGTGCCAGTAGTCCTATAGGAAATCAGCCCCAGCATTTT.

The chain joins TRBV15 to TRBJ2-1, with TRBD2 matching over 15 bases. CDR3 length: 17 amino acids. V was clipped by 8 bases and J by 0 bases; unmatched bases: 5. Looked up from germline, CDR1 is LNHNV and CDR2 is YYDKDF (reference sequence). The DNA of the CDR3 is TGTGCCACCGGACTAGCGGGGGGGCTAGGCTCCTACAATGAGCAGTTCTTC. It specifies CATGLAGGLGSYNEQFF. Complete variable domain (other parts from reference TRBV15 and TRBJ2-1): DAMVIQNPRYQVTQFGKPVTLSCSQTLNHNVMYWYQQKSSQAPKLLFHYYDKDFNNEADTPDNFQSRRPNTSFCFLDIRSPGLGDTAMYLCATGLAGGLGSYNEQFFGPGTRLTVL.

This clone was seen more than once but under ten times. The V and J genes are TRBV23-1 and TRBJ2-1; possible D gene TRBD1, 6 bases. TRBV23-1 is assigned to the ORF class and has an uncertain function. The CDR3 spans 13 residues. The germline V and J ends were trimmed by 6 bases and 9 bases, with 15 bases remaining between them. Written as DNA, the CDR3 is TGCGCCAGCAGCCTGAACAGGGCAAGTGAGCAGTTCTTC. Translating gives CASSLNRASEQFF.

This clone rates as medium-sized. The CDR3 is CASSLGTSGLEETQYF. DNA for the CDR3: TGTGCCAGCAGCTTGGGGACTAGCGGTTTAGAAGAGACCCAGTACTTC. This rearrangement joins TRBV11-3 to TRBJ2-5; the match to TRBD2 covers 11 bases. The CDR3 length is 16 residues. Germline loops: CDR1 SGHNT, CDR2 YENEEA. The J segment lost 3 bases and the V segment lost 3 bases, leaving 6 bases of the junction unmatched.

Only a few counts were recorded for this clone. The rearrangement uses TRBV6-8 and TRBJ1-1; D perhaps matches TRBD1 (6 bases). The CDR3 is 14 amino acids. The V end was cut by 11 bases, the J end by 1 base, with 17 bases between. CDR1 MNHGY and CDR2 SAAAGT come from the germline V gene. CDR3 sequence: CASNGQGQNTEAFF. CDR3 in DNA: TGTGCCTCCAATGGGCAGGGGCAGAACACTGAAGCTTTCTTT.

This clone is medium-sized within its sample. The chain is built from TRBV11-3 and TRBJ2-3; 7 bases line up with TRBD2. V shed 5 bases and J 6 bases; nucleotides not matched to a gene: 23. The CDR3 has 19 amino acids. CDR1 is SGHNT and CDR2 is YENEEA in the germline V gene. As DNA, the CDR3 is TGTGCCAGCAGCGCAGAGGGAACCGCTGTTTTGGTCGGGGGGGATACGCAGTATTTT. Protein product: CASSAEGTAVLVGGDTQYF. Full variable domain (outside the CDR3, taken from reference TRBV11-3 and TRBJ2-3): EAGVVQSPRYKIIEKKQPVAFWCNPISGHNTLYWYLQNLGQGPELLIRYENEEAVDDSQLPKDRFSAERLKGVDSTLKIQPAELGDSAVYLCASSAEGTAVLVGGDTQYFGPGTRLTVL.

The V call is TRBV28, the J call TRBJ1-2; 8 bases align to TRBD1. With V trimmed by 5 bases and J by 8 bases, 16 bases remained unmatched. The CDR3 extends over 16 amino acids. Looked up from germline, CDR1 is MDHEN and CDR2 is SYDVKM. The CDR3 DNA follows: TGTGCCAGCAGTCCCCCCCGGACAGGGAGCGAGTGGGGCTACACCTTC. Its protein is CASSPPRTGSEWGYTF.

The chain recombines TRBV18 with TRBJ1-4, with TRBD1 as a possible D gene (6 bases). Between the trimmed V and J ends, which lost 4 bases and 2 bases, there was a span of 11 bases. The CDR3 contains 15 residues. Germline assignment: CDR1 KGHSH and CDR2 LQKENI. CDR3 sequence (DNA): TGTGCCAGCTCACGGACAGTTGCTACTAATGAAAAACTGTTTTTT. This codes for CASSRTVATNEKLFF.

CDR3 sequence reads: CASSILGKNTEAFF. Here the CDR3 DNA reads TGTGCCAGCAGCATCCTTGGAAAGAACACTGAAGCTTTCTTT. This rearrangement joins TRBV11-3 to TRBJ1-1; D uncertain. The V and J ends lost 5 bases and 1 base respectively, with 11 bases between them. The CDR3 consists of 14 residues. The germline CDR1 and CDR2 sequences are SGHNT and YENEEA. The full variable domain, in which reference TRBV11-3 and TRBJ1-1 provide the parts outside the CDR3, is EAGVVQSPRYKIIEKKQPVAFWCNPISGHNTLYWYLQNLGQGPELLIRYENEEAVDDSQLPKDRFSAERLKGVDSTLKIQPAELGDSAVYLCASSILGKNTEAFFGQGTRLTVV.

By its share, this clone is medium-sized. J is TRBJ2-3 and V is TRBV6-8; the D gene is possibly TRBD1 (6 bases). The germline V and J ends were trimmed by 7 bases and 4 bases, with 27 bases remaining between them. There are 18 residues in the CDR3. Germline CDR1 reads MNHGY; CDR2 reads SAAAGT. The CDR3 DNA sequence: TGTGCCAGCACACCCTTGGGGGACACCTATCGCGAGGCAGATACGCAGTATTTT. Its protein product is CASTPLGDTYREADTQYF.

This clone turned up a few times. This chain connects TRBV30 to TRBJ1-3; D gene uncertain. The germline CDR1 and CDR2 sequences are GTSNPN and SVGIG (reference sequence). The CDR3 is 14 amino acids. Trimming shortened V by 0 bases and J by 2 bases, and 8 bases separated the two germline ends. The CDR3 coding sequence is TGTGCCTGGAGTGTAGGGAGAACTGGAAACACCATATATTTT. Translation: CAWSVGRTGNTIYF.

The rearrangement joins TRBV9 to TRBJ2-7; 9 bases fit TRBD1. This CDR3 has 13 amino acids. Germline CDR1 SGDLS, CDR2 YYNGEE. The junction had 2 bases not matched to a gene; V was cut back by 5 bases and J by 2 bases. The CDR3 DNA reads TGTGCCAGCAGTGACAGGGGGACCTACGAGCAGTACTTC. Translating gives CASSDRGTYEQYF.